This T cell receptor beta chain originates from a study of long-term antiretroviral therapy in people with HIV. CDR3 length: 16 residues. V shed 5 bases and J 6 bases; nucleotides not matched to a gene: 11. CDR1 is ENHRY, CDR2 SYGVKD, per germline. Version v3.0 of the immunoSEQ assay was performed at survey level. Generated by immunoSEQ multiplex PCR, the TCRdb table keeps only in-frame clones and is missing some. The table includes 25,000 to 30,000 clones, 84% detected once. The sequencing here drew on unsorted PBMCs, taken 0.4 years after starting antiretroviral therapy. The TCR comes from a man between 18 and 35 years old with HIV. This sequence joins TRBV10-3 and TRBJ2-2, with 8 bases fitting TRBD1. The CDR3 coding sequence is TGTGCCATCAGTCCCAAGGGACAGGCCCTACCCGGGGAGCTGTTTTTT. It translates to CAISPKGQALPGELFF.